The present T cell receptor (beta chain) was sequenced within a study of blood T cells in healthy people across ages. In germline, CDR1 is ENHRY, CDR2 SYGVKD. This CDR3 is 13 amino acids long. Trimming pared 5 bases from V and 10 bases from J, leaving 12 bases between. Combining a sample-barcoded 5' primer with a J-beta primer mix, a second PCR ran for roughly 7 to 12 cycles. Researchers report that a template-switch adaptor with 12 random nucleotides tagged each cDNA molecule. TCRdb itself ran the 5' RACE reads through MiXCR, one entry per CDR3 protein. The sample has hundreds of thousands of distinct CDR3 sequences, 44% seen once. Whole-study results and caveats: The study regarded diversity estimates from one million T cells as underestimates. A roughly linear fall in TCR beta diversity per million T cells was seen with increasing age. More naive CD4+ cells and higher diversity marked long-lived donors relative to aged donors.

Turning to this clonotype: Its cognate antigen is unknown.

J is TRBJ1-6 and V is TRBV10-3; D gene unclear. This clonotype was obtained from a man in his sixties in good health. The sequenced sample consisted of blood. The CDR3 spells CAISPDGNSPLHF. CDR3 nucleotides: TGTGCCATCAGTCCTGACGGCAACTCACCCCTCCACTTT.